Detailed here is one T cell receptor beta chain. This sample stems from a study of T cell responses to AZD1222 COVID-19 vaccine. Data came from immunoSEQ multiplex PCR; TCRdb stores just in-frame clones and leaves some out. The table shows about 110,000 clones, with around nine tenths occurring only once. This TCR was recovered from an adult in good health. The material was peripheral blood, obtained on day 0 of AZD1222 vaccination.

CDR3 region: CASSTGTGERMNTEAFF. CDR3 nucleotides: TGTGCCAGCAGTACCGGGACAGGGGAGAGAATGAACACTGAAGCTTTCTTT. This chain joins TRBV6-2 or TRBV6-3 and TRBJ1-1; 10 nucleotides line up with TRBD1. The germline gives CDR1 MNHEY, CDR2 SVGEGT. J was trimmed by 0 bases and V by 5 bases; bases with no gene match: 9. The CDR3 sequence is 17 residues long.